The clone carrying this T cell receptor beta chain was detected only a few times. Trimming cost V 2 bases and J 6 bases, with 11 bases left between them. There are 13 residues in the CDR3. Germline V gives CDR1 SGHNT, CDR2 YENEEA. How the authors handled the data: Reference gene primer amplification yielded estimated nucleated cell counts. TCRdb's table, derived via immunoSEQ multiplex PCR, lists solely in-frame clones and lacks some. V, J and clone size are taken as reported in that table, and D and trimming were inferred from the DNA itself. The sample lists 100,000 or so clones; over 75% were seen once. The data were taken from a study of blood T cell repertoires in COVID-19. Study summary: Sites across the United States, Italy and Spain contributed samples from acute and convalescent COVID-19.

The chain carries TRBV11-3 and TRBJ2-7; D might be TRBD1 (6 bases). This TCR derives from a man between 45 and 60 years old with acute or convalescent COVID-19. The material sequenced was peripheral blood. The CDR3 is CASSLTDSREQYF. The CDR3 coding sequence is TGTGCCAGCAGCTTAACGGACAGCCGCGAGCAGTACTTC. The entire variable domain, with the rest obtained from reference TRBV11-3 and TRBJ2-7, is as follows: EAGVVQSPRYKIIEKKQPVAFWCNPISGHNTLYWYLQNLGQGPELLIRYENEEAVDDSQLPKDRFSAERLKGVDSTLKIQPAELGDSAVYLCASSLTDSREQYFGPGTRLTVT.